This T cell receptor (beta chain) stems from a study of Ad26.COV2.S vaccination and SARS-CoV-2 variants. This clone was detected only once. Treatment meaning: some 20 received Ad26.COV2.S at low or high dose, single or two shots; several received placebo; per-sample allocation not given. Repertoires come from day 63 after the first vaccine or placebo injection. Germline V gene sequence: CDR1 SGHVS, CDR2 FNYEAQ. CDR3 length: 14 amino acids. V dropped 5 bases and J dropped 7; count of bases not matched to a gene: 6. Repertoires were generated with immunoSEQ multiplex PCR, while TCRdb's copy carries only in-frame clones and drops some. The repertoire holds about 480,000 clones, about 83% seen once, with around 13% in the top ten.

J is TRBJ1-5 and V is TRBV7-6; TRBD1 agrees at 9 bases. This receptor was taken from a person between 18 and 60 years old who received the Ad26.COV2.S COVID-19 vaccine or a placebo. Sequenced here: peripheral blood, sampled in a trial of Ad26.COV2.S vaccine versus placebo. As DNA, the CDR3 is TGTGCCAGCAGCCCCGGGACAGGGCCGCAGCCCCAGCATTTT. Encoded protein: CASSPGTGPQPQHF.